The T cell receptor beta chain described here comes from a study of T cell responses to AZD1222 COVID-19 vaccine. Study-level results: Distributed over spike, vaccine-associated CD4 TCRs predominated at 160-218 and 743-854. Reports indicate that nearly half of spike-specific TCRs are directed at unmutated variant regions. Clonal diversity may have been underestimated in mostly white British donors. Only five to seven AZD1222 recipients were seropositive at baseline.

About this clone: What it binds is not known.

The germline V gene has CDR1 KGHSH and CDR2 LQKENI. The CDR3 totals 18 residues. Trimming at V came to 6 bases and at J to 5 bases, leaving 19 bases not matched to a gene. Sequenced by immunoSEQ multiplex PCR; TCRdb stores in-frame clones only, minus some. The sample lists some 140,000 clones; about nine tenths were seen once. The specimen comprised peripheral blood, sampled on day 0 of MenACWY control vaccination. The chain is built from TRBV18 and TRBJ1-2, with 9 bases matching TRBD1. The sequence derives from an adult in good health. The CDR3: CASSAIKSGQGSLYGYTF. CDR3 in DNA: TGTGCCAGCTCGGCTATTAAGTCGGGACAGGGAAGCTTATATGGCTACACCTTC.